The T cell receptor beta chain under discussion was sequenced for a study of control samples from healthy donors and cancer patients. Assay: immunoSEQ multiplex PCR; the TCRdb copy retains only in-frame clones and omits some. This table has under 100,000 clones, 85% to 90% appearing once. Germline V gene data show CDR1 as MNHNY and CDR2 as SVGAGI (reference sequence). This CDR3 is built from 12 residues. Trimming took 8 bases from V and 1 from J, leaving 7 bases between them. The chain uses TRBV6-6 and TRBJ2-3, with D unclear. This clonotype originated in a woman aged 50 to 60 with colorectal cancer. Input material: PBMCs. Here the CDR3 DNA reads TGTGCCAGCTCTTTGGGCACAGATACGCAGTATTTT. This gives the protein CASSLGTDTQYF.